This T cell receptor beta chain was found in a study of cytomegalovirus exposure and HLA in healthy donors. V lost 9 bases, J lost 1 base, and 6 bases stayed unmatched. The CDR3 has 14 amino acids. Germline V lookup: CDR1 LNHDA, CDR2 SQIVND (reference sequence). PCR used 60 Vbeta primers and 13 Jbeta primers. Profiled with immunoSEQ multiplex PCR; TCRdb holds only in-frame clones, not every one. Counted here are 130,000 to 150,000 clones, about 80% occurring once; the ten biggest clones make up almost 4%. V and J are TRBV19 and TRBJ2-3, with 8 bases aligning to TRBD2. The sequencing sample was made of PBMCs. This receptor was taken from a man younger than 35 in good health and CMV-seronegative. CDR3 nucleotide sequence: TGTGCCAGCGATCGGGGGGGACGCACAGATACGCAGTATTTT. As protein: CASDRGGRTDTQYF.